Following are 6 T cell receptor beta chains from one sample sequenced in a study of radiation and T cells in renal cell carcinoma. Time point meaning: blood 2 weeks post-SBRT. Described treatment: 15 Gy SBRT to primary tumor, nephrectomy 4 weeks later. The table came from immunoSEQ multiplex PCR; TCRdb's copy has only in-frame clones and leaves some out. The sample has roughly 78,000 clones; about 81% are singletons. The specimen was blood, collected from a patient whose treatment included radiotherapy and nephrectomy. All receptors come from a man aged 55-75 years with renal cell carcinoma.

The DNA of the CDR3 is TGTGCCAGCAGCCAGGGACTAGCGGGAGAAGAGACCCAGTACTTC. This translates into CASSQGLAGEETQYF. This rearrangement joins TRBV6-5 to TRBJ2-5; TRBD2 agrees at 14 bases. Trimming at V came to 6 bases and at J to 3 bases, leaving 3 bases not matched to a gene. CDR1 is MNHEY, CDR2 SVGAGI, per germline. The CDR3 is 15 amino acids.

This clone was seen a few times. V is TRBV7-2 and J is TRBJ1-1; D is perhaps TRBD1 (5 bases). The CDR3 extends over 15 amino acids. Germline V gene sequence: CDR1 SGHTA, CDR2 FQGNSA. V lost 3 bases and J lost 5, with 16 bases in between. The CDR3 loop reads CASSFSFPGGTEAFF. Here the CDR3 DNA reads TGTGCCAGCAGCTTTAGTTTTCCTGGGGGAACTGAAGCTTTCTTT.

The sample holds a few counts of this clone. CDR3 nucleotides: TGTGCCAGCAGCTTATTTTTAGGCAATCAGCCCCAGCATTTT. Encoded protein: CASSLFLGNQPQHF. The chain links TRBV7-2 to TRBJ1-5; D remains ambiguous. The CDR3 has 14 amino acids. The V and J ends lost 2 bases and 2 bases respectively, with 7 bases between them. Germline loops: CDR1 SGHTA, CDR2 FQGNSA.

The V and J genes are TRBV28 and TRBJ1-2; D remains ambiguous. The CDR3 length is 14 residues. The V and J ends lost 2 bases and 3 bases respectively, with 10 bases between them. The V gene's germline CDR1 is MDHEN and CDR2 SYDVKM. DNA for the CDR3: TGTGCCAGCAGTTTAGGAGAGTCCTACTATGGCTACACCTTC. Translation gives CASSLGESYYGYTF.

This chain links TRBV28 with TRBJ2-3, with a possible D match to TRBD1 (5 bases). The CDR3 has 14 residues. The germline CDR1 and CDR2 sequences are MDHEN and SYDVKM. Trimming stripped 3 bases from V and 5 bases from J, with 12 bases between. The CDR3 is CASSFSGLEDTQYF. The CDR3 nucleotides are TGTGCCAGCAGTTTCTCAGGGCTAGAAGATACGCAGTATTTT.

J is TRBJ1-3 and V is TRBV2; D ambiguous. Looked up from germline, CDR1 is SNHLY and CDR2 is FYNNEI. The ends were cut back, 8 bases at V and 4 bases at J, with 18 bases in the middle. The CDR3 has 15 amino acids. CDR3 loop: CASAQSHLAGNTIYF. The CDR3 DNA reads TGTGCCAGCGCACAGTCCCACCTTGCCGGAAACACCATATATTTT.